Here is one T cell receptor beta chain with its context. A much larger clone is a single base away; this may be a read error. These data originate in a study of CDR3 diversity in severe acne. J gave up 7 bases and V 6 bases, and 12 bases lay outside the gene matches. Germline V gives CDR1 SQVTM, CDR2 ANQGSEA. The CDR3 loop spans 15 amino acids. MiXCR, run by TCRdb on the PCR reads, gives a single entry per CDR3 protein. The sample gives more than 80,000 distinct CDR3 sequences, 49% of which show up once; 11% is in the top ten. This TCR came from a male donor with severe acne vulgaris. The material sequenced was blood. V usage is TRBV29-1 and J usage is TRBJ1-2; 12 bases map to TRBD1. CDR3 in amino acids: CSVLPGDRGPRGYTF. The CDR3 DNA follows: TGCAGCGTCCTTCCTGGGGACAGGGGGCCGCGTGGCTACACCTTC.